This entry concerns a single T cell receptor beta chain. Its antigen remains unidentified. After expansion with viral peptide pools in the ViraFEST assay, antigen-specific CD4+ T cells were sequenced. CD4+ T cells were isolated after nine to ten days of culture. Participants completed two doses of the BNT162b2 or mRNA-1273 vaccine. Having tested negative for nucleocapsid antibodies, the vaccine recipients showed no prior SARS-CoV-2 infection. This record belongs to a study of vaccination effects on CD4 cells after COVID-19. Overall study context: Sampling occurred a median 72 days post second dose, range 14 to 241. Findings of the study overall: Limitations: small convalescent group and missing early post-infection timepoints.

V dropped 3 bases and J dropped 9; count of bases not matched to a gene: 25. This CDR3 region has 19 residues. Germline loops: CDR1 SGHTA, CDR2 FQGNSA. Measured with immunoSEQ multiplex PCR; TCRdb has only the in-frame clones, and not every one. The table shows some 16,000 clones, with 76% occurring only once. The sample was CD4+ T cells from PBMCs cultured with HCoV-NL63 spike peptides, taken after COVID-19 vaccination. The chain combines TRBV7-2 with TRBJ1-2; 7 positions agree with TRBD1. The source is a human donor who received a COVID-19 vaccine. CDR3 nucleotide sequence: TGTGCCAGCAGCTTGCGGACAGGCCTACTCGACTCAACTCTTAGGCGCTACACCTTC. Translated, it gives CASSLRTGLLDSTLRRYTF.